The rows below give T cell receptor beta chains drawn from one sample of a study of blood T cell repertoires in COVID-19. Measured with immunoSEQ multiplex PCR; TCRdb has only the in-frame clones, and not every one. Of around 240,000 clones listed, roughly 88% are singletons. The material sequenced was PBMCs or T cells enriched from blood (not recorded which). The receptors come from a woman aged 45-65 years who had recovered from COVID-19. The CDR3 runs from the conserved cysteine through the conserved F or W. A D gene is named only where the DNA matches it firmly. Some rows have no size entry. The others give once, few or many, or a class for an expanded clone.

clone_size d_call j_call v_call cdr3_length cdr3_nt cdr3_aa
- - TRBJ2-2 TRBV5-4 14 TGTGCCAGCAGCCTCCCCAGGGCGGACGGGGAGCTGTTTTTT CASSLPRADGELFF
- TRBD1 TRBJ2-1 TRBV4-1 15 TGCGCCAGCAGCCAAGCCCCCGGGACAGGTAATGAGCAGTTCTTC CASSQAPGTGNEQFF
- - TRBJ2-5 TRBV7-9 13 TGTGCCAGCAGCTTAGCGGAGGTTGAGACCCAGTACTTC CASSLAEVETQYF
- TRBD1 TRBJ2-5 TRBV5-4 14 TGTGCCAGCAGTTTGAGGACAGGTCTCCAGACCCAGTACTTC CASSLRTGLQTQYF
- - TRBJ2-3 TRBV27 16 TGTGCCAGCAGGACCGGGGGGCGATACTCTTTGAATACGCAGTATTTT CASRTGGRYSLNTQYF
few - TRBJ1-2 TRBV7-9 12 TGTGCCAGCAGCTTATCCCAGGGTGGCTACACCTTC CASSLSQGGYTF
- - TRBJ2-5 TRBV2 16 TGTGCCAGCAGTGGGGGGCAGGGAGGGAGCCAAGAGACCCAGTACTTC CASSGGQGGSQETQYF
- - TRBJ2-5 TRBV20-1 10 TGCAGTGCTTCGGAGGAGACCCAGTACTTC CSASEETQYF
- - TRBJ1-4 TRBV18 15 TGTGCCAGCTCACCCTCCCCGCGGGGTAATGAAAAACTGTTTTTT CASSPSPRGNEKLFF
- - TRBJ1-1 TRBV2 13 TGTGCCAGCAGGGGGGCCAGGAACACTGAAGCTTTCTTT CASRGARNTEAFF
once TRBD1 TRBJ2-1 TRBV2 16 TGTGCCAGCAGGCATCCGCCGGGGACAGGGCTTTATGAGCAGTTCTTC CASRHPPGTGLYEQFF
once TRBD1 TRBJ1-1 TRBV4-1 16 TGCGCCAGCAGCCAAGATCCGGGACAGGGGTTTACTGAAGCTTTCTTT CASSQDPGQGFTEAFF
- TRBD1 TRBJ2-5 TRBV5-8 19 TGTGCCAGCAGCTTGGGCTGGGACAGGGGGCCCTTGGGGGTAGAGACCCAGTACTTC CASSLGWDRGPLGVETQYF
- - TRBJ1-1 TRBV5-4 13 TGTGCCAGCAGCTTCCGGGTGAACACTGAAGCTTTCTTT CASSFRVNTEAFF
- - TRBJ2-5 TRBV2 15 TGTGCCAGCAGAAAAATGGGTGCTAGGCAAGAGACCCAGTACTTC CASRKMGARQETQYF